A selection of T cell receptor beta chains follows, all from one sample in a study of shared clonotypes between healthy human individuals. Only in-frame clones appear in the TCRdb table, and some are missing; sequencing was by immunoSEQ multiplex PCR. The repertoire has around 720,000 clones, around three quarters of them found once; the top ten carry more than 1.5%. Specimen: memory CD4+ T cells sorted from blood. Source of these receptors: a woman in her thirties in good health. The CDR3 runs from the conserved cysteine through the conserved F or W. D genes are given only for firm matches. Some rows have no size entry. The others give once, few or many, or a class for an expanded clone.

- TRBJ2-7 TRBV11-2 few CASSLRQARGWEQYF TGTGCCAGCAGCTTAAGACAGGCCAGAGGGTGGGAGCAGTACTTC
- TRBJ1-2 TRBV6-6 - CASSLEEEGIYGYTF TGTGCCAGCAGTTTAGAAGAAGAGGGTATCTATGGCTACACCTTC
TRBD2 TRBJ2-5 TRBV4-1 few CASSQAVASGSIGETQYF TGCGCCAGCAGCCAAGCGGTGGCTAGCGGGAGTATTGGGGAGACCCAGTACTTC
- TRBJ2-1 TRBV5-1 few CASSYSLAQLGEQFF TGCGCCAGCAGCTATTCTCTAGCCCAGTTAGGTGAGCAGTTCTTC
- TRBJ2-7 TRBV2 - CASRALQTYEQYF TGTGCCAGCAGGGCCCTCCAAACCTACGAGCAGTACTTC
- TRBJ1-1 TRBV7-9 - CATRLSGFDTEAFF TGTGCCACCAGACTGAGTGGGTTCGACACTGAAGCTTTCTTT
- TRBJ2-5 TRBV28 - CATKTTGNGETQYF TGTGCCACCAAAACCACCGGGAACGGAGAGACCCAGTACTTC
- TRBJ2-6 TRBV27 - CASRYALSGANVLTF TGTGCCAGCAGGTATGCCTTGAGTGGGGCCAACGTCCTGACTTTC
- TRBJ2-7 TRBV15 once CATSSDPLGTVYEQYF TGTGCCACCAGCAGCGACCCCCTAGGGACCGTCTACGAGCAGTACTTC
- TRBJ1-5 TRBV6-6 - CASSYSQGTNQPQHF TGTGCCAGCAGTTACTCCCAGGGCACCAATCAGCCCCAGCATTTT
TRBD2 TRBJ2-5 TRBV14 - CASSLPGLAEQETQYF TGTGCCAGCAGCCTACCGGGACTAGCAGAACAAGAGACCCAGTACTTC
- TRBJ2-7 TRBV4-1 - CASSSTPDRSLTYEQYF TGCGCCAGCAGTTCTACCCCCGACAGGTCCCTAACCTACGAGCAGTACTTC
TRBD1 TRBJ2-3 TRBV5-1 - CASSLNRDRGSDTQYF TGCGCCAGCAGTTTAAACCGGGACAGGGGGAGTGATACGCAGTATTTT
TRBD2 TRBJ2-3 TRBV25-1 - CASKKSPGREEDTQYF TGTGCCAGCAAAAAAAGCCCTGGGAGGGAAGAAGATACGCAGTATTTT
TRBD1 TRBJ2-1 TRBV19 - CASSVGTGGFDYNEQFF TGTGCCAGTAGTGTTGGGACAGGGGGTTTCGACTACAATGAGCAGTTCTTC
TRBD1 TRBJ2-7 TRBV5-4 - CASSLTGYDEQYF TGTGCCAGCAGCCTGACAGGGTATGACGAGCAGTACTTC
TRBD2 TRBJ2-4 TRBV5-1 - CASSLLAGGYLAKNIQYF TGCGCCAGCAGCTTACTAGCGGGAGGTTATCTAGCCAAAAACATTCAGTACTTC
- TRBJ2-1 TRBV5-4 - CASSPDWRSYNEQFF TGTGCCAGCAGCCCGGACTGGCGCTCCTACAATGAGCAGTTCTTC
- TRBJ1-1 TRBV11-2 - CASSNNLAGENTEAFF TGTGCCAGCAGCAACAACCTGGCGGGGGAAAACACTGAAGCTTTCTTT
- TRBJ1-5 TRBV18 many CASSPTKGNQPQHF TGTGCCAGCTCTCCTACGAAGGGCAATCAGCCCCAGCATTTT
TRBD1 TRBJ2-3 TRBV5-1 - CASSRGQGGQDTQYF TGCGCCAGCAGCCGTGGACAGGGAGGTCAAGATACGCAGTATTTT
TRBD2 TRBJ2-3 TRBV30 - CAWSETSFGDTQYF TGTGCCTGGAGCGAGACTAGCTTCGGGGATACGCAGTATTTT
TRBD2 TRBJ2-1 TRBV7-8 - CASARTSGISGNEQFF TGTGCCAGCGCCCGAACTAGCGGGATCTCTGGGAATGAGCAGTTCTTC
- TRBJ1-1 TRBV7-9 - CASSLDRMPFF TGTGCCAGCAGTTTAGACAGGATGCCTTTCTTT
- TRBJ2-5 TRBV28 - CASSLVGREETQYF TGTGCCAGCAGTTTGGTAGGCAGGGAAGAGACCCAGTACTTC
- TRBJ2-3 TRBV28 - CASSPPGATDTQYF TGTGCCAGCTCACCGCCGGGGGCCACAGATACGCAGTATTTT
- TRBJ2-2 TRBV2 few CASSELGGPRELFF TGTGCCAGCAGTGAATTGGGCGGGCCCAGGGAGCTGTTTTTT
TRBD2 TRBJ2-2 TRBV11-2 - CASSPHSGRASGELFF TGTGCCAGCAGCCCCCACAGCGGGAGGGCCTCCGGGGAGCTGTTTTTT
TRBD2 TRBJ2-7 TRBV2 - CASSKLAGVRAEQYF TGTGCCAGCAGTAAACTAGCGGGAGTTAGAGCCGAGCAGTACTTC
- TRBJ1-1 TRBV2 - CASSEAWGGTEAFF TGTGCCAGCAGTGAAGCCTGGGGGGGTACTGAAGCTTTCTTT
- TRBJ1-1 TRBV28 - CASSLLGPANTEAFF TGTGCCAGCAGTTTATTGGGTCCGGCGAACACTGAAGCTTTCTTT
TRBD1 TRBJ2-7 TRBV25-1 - CASSDPNPGTGAYEQYF TGTGCCAGCAGTGACCCCAACCCAGGGACAGGGGCCTACGAGCAGTACTTC
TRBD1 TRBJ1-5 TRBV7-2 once CASSRNRGDNQPQHF TGTGCCAGCAGCCGTAACAGGGGAGACAATCAGCCCCAGCATTTT
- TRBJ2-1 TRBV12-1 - CASTPVVGGNEQFF TGTGCCAGCACCCCCGTGGTGGGAGGGAATGAGCAGTTCTTC
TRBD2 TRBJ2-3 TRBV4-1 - CASSQIAGVGTDTQYF TGCGCCAGCAGCCAAATAGCGGGAGTTGGCACAGATACGCAGTATTTT
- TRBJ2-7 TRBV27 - CASSFLGVQGTRYF TGTGCCAGCAGTTTCCTGGGAGTACAGGGAACGAGGTACTTC
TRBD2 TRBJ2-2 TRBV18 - CASSYGLAGEAGELFF TGTGCCAGCTCATATGGACTAGCGGGAGAAGCCGGGGAGCTGTTTTTT
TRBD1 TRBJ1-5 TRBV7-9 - CASSQQGKPQHF TGTGCCAGCAGCCAACAGGGGAAGCCCCAGCATTTT
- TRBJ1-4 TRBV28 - CASSLRVEKLFF TGTGCCAGCAGTTTAAGGGTGGAAAAACTGTTTTTT
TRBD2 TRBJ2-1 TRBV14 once CASSQVGGYAGEVDNEQFF TGTGCCAGCAGCCAAGTAGGAGGCTATGCGGGAGAGGTGGACAATGAGCAGTTCTTC